Below are 13 T cell receptor beta chains sequenced from a single sample in a study of PD-L1 blockade in urothelial cancer. Time point indicated: peripheral blood 6 weeks after treatment start. Here immunoSEQ multiplex PCR was the method, and the copy in TCRdb shows in-frame clones only, minus some. The data contain about 48,000 clones, approximately 80% of them seen just once; the ten biggest clones take up roughly 10%. The sequences come from PBMCs, collected around atezolizumab (anti-PD-L1) treatment. The receptors were gathered from a man between 65 and 85 years old with urothelial cancer.

This clone is a singleton in its sample. The V and J genes are TRBV6-1 and TRBJ2-1; a possible D gene is TRBD1 (5 bases). From germline, CDR1 is MNHNS and CDR2 SASEGT. V dropped 6 bases and J dropped 9 bases, with 15 bases sitting between them. This CDR3 is 13 amino acids long. The CDR3 here is CASSQGRHGEQFF. DNA of the CDR3: TGTGCCAGCAGCCAGGGTAGGCATGGTGAGCAGTTCTTC.

The chain joins TRBV28 to TRBJ2-7, with 9 bases aligning to TRBD1. This CDR3 comprises 14 residues. V dropped 5 bases and J dropped 5; count of bases not matched to a gene: 7. Germline V gene data show CDR1 as MDHEN and CDR2 as SYDVKM. The CDR3 loop reads CASSETGGSDEQYF. The CDR3 DNA follows: TGTGCCAGCAGTGAGACAGGGGGTAGCGACGAGCAGTACTTC. The complete variable domain, with remaining parts taken from reference TRBV28 and TRBJ2-7, reads DVKVTQSSRYLVKRTGEKVFLECVQDMDHENMFWYRQDPGLGLRLIYFSYDVKMKEKGDIPEGYSVSREKKERFSLILESASTNQTSMYLCASSETGGSDEQYFGPGTRLTVT.

This clone was recorded a few times. The chain joins TRBV7-9 to TRBJ2-5; the match to TRBD2 covers 14 bases. The CDR3 length is 17 residues. The ends lost 5 bases at V and 4 bases at J; junction bases unmatched: 9. Germline CDR1 is SEHNR and CDR2 is FQNEAQ (reference sequence). The CDR3 coding sequence is TGTGCCAGCAGCCACTTGGGGGGGACTAGCGGGAGAGAGACCCAGTACTTC. This encodes CASSHLGGTSGRETQYF.

This chain links TRBV5-5 with TRBJ2-7; TRBD2 matches at 9 bases. V lost 5 bases to trimming and J lost 0 bases; unmatched junction nucleotides: 12. The length of the CDR3 is 17 residues. Germline V CDR1 and CDR2: SGHKS, YYEKEE (reference sequence). CDR3 sequence (DNA): TGTGCCAGCAGTGATGTCGCTAGCGGGGCCACCTCCTACGAGCAGTACTTC. As protein: CASSDVASGATSYEQYF.

V usage is TRBV30 and J usage is TRBJ1-1; D possibly corresponds to TRBD1 (5 bases). From germline, CDR1 is GTSNPN and CDR2 SVGIG (reference sequence). This CDR3 spans 15 amino acids. The ends were cut back, 2 bases at V and 1 base at J, with 14 bases in the middle. The CDR3 is CAWSLRGGENTEAFF. The DNA of the CDR3 is TGTGCCTGGAGTCTCCGTGGAGGGGAGAACACTGAAGCTTTCTTT. Complete variable domain (other parts from reference TRBV30 and TRBJ1-1): SQTIHQWPATLVQPVGSPLSLECTVEGTSNPNLYWYRQAAGRGLQLLFYSVGIGQISSEVPQNLSASRPQDRQFILSSKKLLLSDSGFYLCAWSLRGGENTEAFFGQGTRLTVV.

The chain employs TRBV29-1 and TRBJ2-5; D not resolved. The CDR3 runs to 10 residues. The germline gives CDR1 SQVTM, CDR2 ANQGSEA. Trimming took off 6 bases at V and 2 bases at J, with 4 bases between the two ends. The CDR3 DNA is TGCAGCGTGAGGCAAGAGACCCAGTACTTC. Its protein product is CSVRQETQYF. Full variable domain (rest looked up from reference TRBV29-1 and TRBJ2-5): SAVISQKPSRDICQRGTSLTIQCQVDSQVTMMFWYRQQPGQSLTLIATANQGSEATYESGFVIDKFPISRPNLTFSTLTVSNMSPEDSSIYLCSVRQETQYFGPGTRLLVL.

V gene TRBV30 combines with J gene TRBJ2-2; 8 nucleotides line up with TRBD1. Trimming at V came to 3 bases and at J to 3 bases, leaving 6 bases not matched to a gene. Germline V gene sequence: CDR1 GTSNPN, CDR2 SVGIG (reference sequence). The CDR3 totals 15 residues. CDR3 region: CAWRTGEIHTGELFF. For the CDR3, the DNA is TGTGCCTGGAGGACAGGGGAAATTCACACCGGGGAGCTGTTTTTT.

The chain carries TRBV28 and TRBJ2-1, with D possibly matching TRBD2 (7 bases). Trimming left V 6 bases short and J 5 bases short, with 23 bases between. This CDR3 has 17 residues. Germline CDR1 reads MDHEN; CDR2 reads SYDVKM. For the CDR3, the DNA is TGTGCCAGCAGACCTAAAAACAGGGACTACTTGAACAATGAGCAGTTCTTC. Its protein is CASRPKNRDYLNNEQFF.

The chain joins TRBV18 to TRBJ1-4; 7 nucleotides match TRBD1. Germline CDR1 and CDR2: KGHSH and LQKENI. V lost 6 bases, J lost 5 bases, and 12 bases stayed unmatched. This CDR3 is built from 16 residues. The DNA of the CDR3 is TGTGCCAGCTCGCTAGCGTCGGGACAGACAAATGAAAAACTGTTTTTT. It codes for CASSLASGQTNEKLFF. The variable domain in full, completed from reference TRBV18 and TRBJ1-4, reads NAGVMQNPRHLVRRRGQEARLRCSPMKGHSHVYWYRQLPEEGLKFMVYLQKENIIDESGMPKERFSAEFPKEGPSILRIQQVVRGDSAAYFCASSLASGQTNEKLFFGSGTQLSVL.

The J gene is TRBJ1-1, the V gene TRBV5-6; 7 nucleotides align to TRBD1. V shed 2 bases and J 0 bases; nucleotides not matched to a gene: 7. CDR1 is SGHDT and CDR2 is YYEEEE in the germline V gene. The CDR3 length is 16 residues. The CDR3 spells CASSFDTGALNTEAFF. The CDR3 nucleotides are TGTGCCAGCAGCTTTGACACAGGGGCCCTGAACACTGAAGCTTTCTTT.

In this sample, this clone turned up once. The V and J genes are TRBV5-1 and TRBJ1-1, with a tentative D call TRBD1 (6 bases). This CDR3 region has 14 residues. CDR1 and CDR2 from the germline V gene are SGHRS and YFSETQ. Deletions cut 1 base from V and 1 base from J, with 8 bases between. The CDR3 region is CASSLKGQNTEAFF. CDR3 coding DNA: TGCGCCAGCAGCTTGAAGGGACAGAACACTGAAGCTTTCTTT. The variable domain in full, with the rest retrieved from reference TRBV5-1 and TRBJ1-1, is KAGVTQTPRYLIKTRGQQVTLSCSPISGHRSVSWYQQTPGQGLQFLFEYFSETQRNKGNFPGRFSGRQFSNSRSEMNVSTLELGDSALYLCASSLKGQNTEAFFGQGTRLTVV.

A few counts support this clone. The chain joins TRBV6-1 to TRBJ1-5; 8 bases match TRBD1. The CDR3 consists of 14 residues. CDR1 is MNHNS and CDR2 is SASEGT in the germline V gene. J was trimmed by 6 bases and V by 4 bases; bases with no gene match: 5. CDR3 coding DNA: TGTGCCAGCAGTGGGGGACAGGAAATTCAGCCCCAGCATTTT. Translation: CASSGGQEIQPQHF.

In this sample, this clone turned up a few times. The chain is built from TRBV28 and TRBJ1-1; 12 nucleotides align to TRBD1. Germline V gene sequence: CDR1 MDHEN, CDR2 SYDVKM. CDR3 length: 16 amino acids. Losses at the gene ends were 5 bases for V and 11 bases for J; bases not matched to a gene: 15. CDR3 region: CASSLLSGQGAPRAFF. For the CDR3, the DNA is TGTGCCAGCAGTCTGCTATCGGGACAGGGGGCGCCTAGGGCTTTCTTT.